This T cell receptor (beta chain) originates from a study of blood T cell repertoires in COVID-19. About the research overall: Sources were T cells, B-cell-depleted T cells, or PBMCs; the material itself was cDNA or gDNA.

This clone has just one count. After removal of 2 bases from V and 1 base from J, the junction contained 6 bases not matched to a gene. The CDR3 has 16 residues. Germline V gives CDR1 LGHNA, CDR2 YNFKEQ. Original data processing: How many nucleated cells were present was estimated from reference gene primer amplification. Profiled with immunoSEQ multiplex PCR; TCRdb holds only in-frame clones, not every one. The V and J calls and clone size were taken over from that table, and D and trimming were inferred from the DNA. The profile shows hundreds of thousands of clones, more than 75% of them singletons.

This TCR was sampled from a man aged 50-60 years with acute or convalescent COVID-19. The sequencing sample was made of peripheral blood. V gene TRBV4-2 combines with J gene TRBJ2-3; 7 bases fit TRBD1. The CDR3 DNA sequence: TGTGCCAGCAGCCAACTAGACGGGACAGGCACAGATACGCAGTATTTT. Amino acids: CASSQLDGTGTDTQYF.